Listed below are T cell receptor beta chains from one sample, sequenced in a study of T cells in Graves' hyperthyroidism and ophthalmopathy. TCRdb redid the calling of the multiplex PCR reads with MiXCR, one entry per CDR3 protein. The sample lists about 400,000 distinct CDR3 sequences; about 13% were seen once. Sequenced: blood. These TCRs come from a woman under 30 with Graves' hyperthyroidism. CDR3s include the opening cysteine and the closing phenylalanine or tryptophan. A D gene is named only where the DNA matches it firmly. Clone size is shown for a subset of rows, as once, few, many or a class of expanded clone.

TRBJ2-3	-	-	TRBV3-1	TGTGCCAGCAGCAAAGACTGGTTCGATACGCAGTATTTT	CASSKDWFDTQYF
TRBJ2-5	-	many	TRBV6-1	TGTGCCAGCAGTCGACGACGGTATGGGGAGACCCAGTACTTC	CASSRRRYGETQYF
TRBJ1-1	TRBD1	many	TRBV19	TGTGCCAGTAGTCCACCGACAGGGATCGGCACTGAAGCTTTCTTT	CASSPPTGIGTEAFF
TRBJ2-5	TRBD1	many	TRBV28	TGTGCCAGCAGTCCAATGACAGGGGACGAGACCCAGTACTTC	CASSPMTGDETQYF
TRBJ2-7	-	-	TRBV6-1	TGTGCCAGCAGATCGACAGGCCGGCGGGAGCAGTACTTC	CASRSTGRREQYF
TRBJ1-3	-	-	TRBV7-2	TGTGCCAGCAGCCCACCTGGGGGTCCTGGAAACACCATATATTTT	CASSPPGGPGNTIYF
TRBJ2-1	-	many	TRBV5-1	TGCGCCAGCAGAGAGGGGCCAGGGGCAACCCCTGGGGACAATGAGCAGTTCTTC	CASREGPGATPGDNEQFF
TRBJ2-7	-	many	TRBV3-1	TGTGCCAGCAGCCCCAAAGGAATCTACGAGCAGTACTTC	CASSPKGIYEQYF
TRBJ2-1	TRBD2	-	TRBV19	TGTGCCAGTAGGACTAGCGGCACAACCTACAATGAGCAGTTCTTC	CASRTSGTTYNEQFF
TRBJ2-1	TRBD1	many	TRBV27	TGTGCCAGCAGTTTAGCCAGTAACAGGGGAGCCTACAATGAGCAGTTCTTC	CASSLASNRGAYNEQFF
TRBJ1-5	-	-	TRBV2	TGTGCCAGCAACGGGGGAACAGGCGATCAGCCCCAGCATTTT	CASNGGTGDQPQHF
TRBJ2-2	TRBD2	-	TRBV30	TGTGCCTGGAGGGGACTAGCGGGAGGGGGGACCGGGGAGCTGTTTTTT	CAWRGLAGGGTGELFF
TRBJ1-1	TRBD1	many	TRBV12-3/TRBV12-4	TGTGCCAGCAGTCGCAGGACAGGGGCGGCCACTGAAGCTTTCTTT	CASSRRTGAATEAFF
TRBJ2-1	TRBD1	-	TRBV3-1	TGTGCCAGCAGCCAATTTAACTCAGGGGACAGGGTCCCGGGAGGAAACTACAATGAGCAGTTCTTC	CASSQFNSGDRVPGGNYNEQFF
TRBJ2-2	-	many	TRBV6-1	TGTGCCAGCAGTTCACATTCCGGTTCGTCCGGGGAGCTGTTTTTT	CASSSHSGSSGELFF
TRBJ2-7	TRBD1	many	TRBV9	TGTGCCAGCAGCGTCGGGACAGGGAGTAACGAGCAGTACTTC	CASSVGTGSNEQYF
TRBJ1-1	-	many	TRBV7-9	TGTGCCAGCAGCCCCCGGGGGGACATGAACACTGAAGCTTTCTTT	CASSPRGDMNTEAFF
TRBJ2-7	TRBD1	many	TRBV7-9	TGTGCCAGCAGGCACCGGGACAGGGAAGACGAGCAGTACTTC	CASRHRDREDEQYF